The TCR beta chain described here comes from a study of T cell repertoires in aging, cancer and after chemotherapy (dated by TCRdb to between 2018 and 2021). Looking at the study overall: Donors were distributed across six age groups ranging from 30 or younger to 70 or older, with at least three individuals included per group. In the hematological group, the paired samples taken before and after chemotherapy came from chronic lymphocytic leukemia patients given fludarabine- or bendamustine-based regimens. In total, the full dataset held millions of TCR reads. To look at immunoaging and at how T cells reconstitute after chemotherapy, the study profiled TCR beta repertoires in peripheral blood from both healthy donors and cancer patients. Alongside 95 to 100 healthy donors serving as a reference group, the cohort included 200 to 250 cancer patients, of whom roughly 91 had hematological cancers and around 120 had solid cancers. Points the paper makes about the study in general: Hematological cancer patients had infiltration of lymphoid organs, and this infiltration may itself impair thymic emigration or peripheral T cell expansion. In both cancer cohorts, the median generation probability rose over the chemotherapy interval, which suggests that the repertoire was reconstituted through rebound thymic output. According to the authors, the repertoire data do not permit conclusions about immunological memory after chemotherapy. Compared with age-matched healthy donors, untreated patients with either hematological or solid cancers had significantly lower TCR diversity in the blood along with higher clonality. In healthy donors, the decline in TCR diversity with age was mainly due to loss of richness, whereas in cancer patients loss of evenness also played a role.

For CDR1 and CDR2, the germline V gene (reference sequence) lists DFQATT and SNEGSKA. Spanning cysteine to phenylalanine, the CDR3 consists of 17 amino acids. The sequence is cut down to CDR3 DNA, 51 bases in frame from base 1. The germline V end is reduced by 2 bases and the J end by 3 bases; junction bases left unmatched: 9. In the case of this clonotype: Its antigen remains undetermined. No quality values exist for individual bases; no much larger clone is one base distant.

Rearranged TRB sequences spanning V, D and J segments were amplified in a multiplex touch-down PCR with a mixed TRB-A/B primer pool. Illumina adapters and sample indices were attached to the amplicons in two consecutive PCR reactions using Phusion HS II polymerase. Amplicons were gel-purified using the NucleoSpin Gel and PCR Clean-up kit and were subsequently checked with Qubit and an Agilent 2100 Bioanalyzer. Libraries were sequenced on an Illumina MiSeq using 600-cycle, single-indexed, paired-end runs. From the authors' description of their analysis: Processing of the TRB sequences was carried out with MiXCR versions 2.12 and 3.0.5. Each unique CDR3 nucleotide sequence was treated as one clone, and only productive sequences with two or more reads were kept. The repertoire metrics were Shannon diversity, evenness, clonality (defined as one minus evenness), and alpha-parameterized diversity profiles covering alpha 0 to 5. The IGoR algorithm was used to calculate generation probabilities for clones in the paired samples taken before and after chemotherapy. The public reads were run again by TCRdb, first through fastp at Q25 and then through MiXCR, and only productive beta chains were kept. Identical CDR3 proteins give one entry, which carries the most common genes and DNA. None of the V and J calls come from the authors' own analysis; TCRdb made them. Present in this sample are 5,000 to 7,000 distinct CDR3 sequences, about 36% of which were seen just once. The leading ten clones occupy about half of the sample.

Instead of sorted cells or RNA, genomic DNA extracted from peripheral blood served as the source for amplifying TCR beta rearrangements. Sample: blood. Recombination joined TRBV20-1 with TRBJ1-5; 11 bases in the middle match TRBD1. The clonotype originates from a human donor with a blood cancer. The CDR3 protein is CSARPHGQGAYNQPQHF. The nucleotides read TGCAGTGCTAGACCTCACGGACAGGGGGCGTACAATCAGCCCCAGCATTTT.